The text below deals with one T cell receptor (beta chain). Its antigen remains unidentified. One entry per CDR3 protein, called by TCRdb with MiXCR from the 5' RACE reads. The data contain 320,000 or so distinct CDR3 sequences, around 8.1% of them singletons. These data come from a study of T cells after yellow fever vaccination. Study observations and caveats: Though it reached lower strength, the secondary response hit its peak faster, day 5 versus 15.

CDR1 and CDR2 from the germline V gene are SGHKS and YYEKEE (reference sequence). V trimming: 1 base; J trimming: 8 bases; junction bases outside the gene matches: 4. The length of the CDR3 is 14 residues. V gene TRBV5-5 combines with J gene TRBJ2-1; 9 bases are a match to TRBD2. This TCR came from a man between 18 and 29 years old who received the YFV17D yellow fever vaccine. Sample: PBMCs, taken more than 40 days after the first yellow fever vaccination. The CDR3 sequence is CASSLRRGGYEQFF. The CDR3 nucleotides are TGTGCCAGCAGCTTGAGGCGGGGGGGATATGAGCAGTTCTTC. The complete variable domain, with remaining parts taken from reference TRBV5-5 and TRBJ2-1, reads DAGVTQSPTHLIKTRGQQVTLRCSPISGHKSVSWYQQVLGQGPQFIFQYYEKEERGRGNFPDRFSARQFPNYSSELNVNALLLGDSALYLCASSLRRGGYEQFFGPGTRLTVL.